The T cell receptor (beta chain) described here comes from a study of Ad26.COV2.S vaccination and SARS-CoV-2 variants. Points from the study as a whole: A substantial breadth of spike-specific CD8+ and CD4+ T cell responses after vaccination has been reported.

The repertoire was sequenced with immunoSEQ multiplex PCR; TCRdb's copy has only in-frame clones and lacks some. Of 500,000 or so clones in the sample, approximately 89% were seen once. A single count supports this clone. The target antigen is unknown. The CDR3 totals 13 residues. Germline CDR1 is SGDLS and CDR2 is YYNGEE. Trimming pared 0 bases from V and 7 bases from J, leaving 9 bases between. Treatment reported: around 19 received Ad26.COV2.S at low or high dose, single or two shots; 5 received placebo; per-sample allocation not given. Sampling took place 63 days after the first vaccine or placebo injection.

The specimen was peripheral blood, collected in a trial of Ad26.COV2.S vaccine versus placebo. This chain connects TRBV9 to TRBJ2-3; D remains unclear. This clonotype was obtained from a person between 18 and 59 years old who received the Ad26.COV2.S COVID-19 vaccine or a placebo. CDR3 DNA sequence: TGTGCCAGCAGCGTAGAAATGGGGAATACGCAGTATTTT. This gives the protein CASSVEMGNTQYF.